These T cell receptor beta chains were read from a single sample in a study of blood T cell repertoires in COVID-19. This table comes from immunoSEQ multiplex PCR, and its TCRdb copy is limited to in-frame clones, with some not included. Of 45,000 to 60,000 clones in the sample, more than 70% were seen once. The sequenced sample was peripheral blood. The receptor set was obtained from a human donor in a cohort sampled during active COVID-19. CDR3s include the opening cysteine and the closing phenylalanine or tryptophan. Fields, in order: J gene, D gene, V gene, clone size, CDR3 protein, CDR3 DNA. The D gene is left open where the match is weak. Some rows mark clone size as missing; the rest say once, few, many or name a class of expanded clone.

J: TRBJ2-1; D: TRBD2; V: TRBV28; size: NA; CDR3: CASSSVRLAGGSPNNEQFF; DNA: TGTGCCAGCAGCTCTGTGAGACTAGCGGGAGGGTCTCCTAACAATGAGCAGTTCTTC
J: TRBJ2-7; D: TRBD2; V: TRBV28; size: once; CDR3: CASSFGLEVVYSYEQYF; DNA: TGTGCCAGCAGTTTCGGACTAGAAGTAGTATACTCCTACGAGCAGTACTTC
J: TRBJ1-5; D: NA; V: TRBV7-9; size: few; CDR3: CASSLGGQPQHF; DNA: TGTGCCAGCAGCTTGGGGGGGCAGCCCCAGCATTTT
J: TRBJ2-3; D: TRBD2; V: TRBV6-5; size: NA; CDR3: CALDSGSSDTQYF; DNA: TGTGCCTTAGACAGCGGGAGCTCAGATACGCAGTATTTT
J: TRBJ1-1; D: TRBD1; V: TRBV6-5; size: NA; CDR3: CASSYSNRGTATEAFF; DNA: TGTGCCAGCAGTTACTCGAACAGGGGAACTGCCACTGAAGCTTTCTTT
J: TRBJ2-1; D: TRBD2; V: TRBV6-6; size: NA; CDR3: CASSSSSGSVNEQFF; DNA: TGTGCCAGCAGTTCCTCTAGCGGGAGTGTGAATGAGCAGTTCTTC
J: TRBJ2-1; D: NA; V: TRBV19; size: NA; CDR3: CASSIQAHNEQFF; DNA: TGTGCCAGTAGTATTCAAGCGCACAATGAGCAGTTCTTC
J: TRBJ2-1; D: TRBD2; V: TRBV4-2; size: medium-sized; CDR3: CASSQERREGRYNEQFF; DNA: TGTGCCAGCAGCCAAGAGAGGAGGGAGGGCCGCTACAATGAGCAGTTCTTC
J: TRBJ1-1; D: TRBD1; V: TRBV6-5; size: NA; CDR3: CASSLGTGVRAFF; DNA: TGTGCCAGCAGCCTCGGGACAGGGGTGCGGGCTTTCTTT
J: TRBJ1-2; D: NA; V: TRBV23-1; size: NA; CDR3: CASSQSPQSSYGYTF; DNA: TGCGCCAGCAGTCAATCCCCCCAATCCAGTTATGGCTACACCTTC
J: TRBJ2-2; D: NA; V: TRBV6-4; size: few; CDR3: CASSEVPRGELFF; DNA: TGTGCCAGCAGTGAAGTCCCGAGGGGGGAGCTGTTTTTT
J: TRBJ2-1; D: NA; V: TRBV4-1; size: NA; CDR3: CASSQEGSEEQFF; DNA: TGCGCCAGCAGCCAAGAAGGGAGTGAGGAGCAGTTCTTC
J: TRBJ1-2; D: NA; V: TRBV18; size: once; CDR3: CASSPYQGVDGYTF; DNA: TGTGCCAGCTCACCCTATCAGGGCGTTGATGGCTACACCTTC
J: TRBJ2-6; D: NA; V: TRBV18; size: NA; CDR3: CASSPTVATGANVLTF; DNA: TGTGCCAGCTCCCCGACAGTAGCTACTGGGGCCAACGTCCTGACTTTC
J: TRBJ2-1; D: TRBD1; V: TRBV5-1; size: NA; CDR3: CASSFGQGYNEQFF; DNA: TGCGCCAGCAGCTTTGGACAGGGCTACAATGAGCAGTTCTTC
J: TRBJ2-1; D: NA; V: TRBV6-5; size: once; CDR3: CASSYIGTHNEQFF; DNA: TGTGCCAGCAGTTATATAGGGACACACAATGAGCAGTTCTTC
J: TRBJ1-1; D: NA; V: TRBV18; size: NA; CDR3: CASSPIRDSPEAFF; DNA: TGTGCCAGCTCACCAATCAGGGACTCCCCTGAAGCTTTCTTT
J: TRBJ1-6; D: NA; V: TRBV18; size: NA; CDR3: CASSSDRKNSPLHF; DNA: TGTGCCAGCTCGTCGGACAGAAAGAATTCACCCCTCCACTTT
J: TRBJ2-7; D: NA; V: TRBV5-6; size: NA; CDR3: CAGGRTGSYEQYF; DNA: TGTGCCGGTGGGAGGACAGGCAGTTACGAGCAGTACTTC
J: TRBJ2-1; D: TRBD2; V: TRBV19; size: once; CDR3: CASSDAGTSGGYNEQFF; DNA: TGTGCCAGTAGCGACGCCGGGACTAGCGGGGGTTACAATGAGCAGTTCTTC
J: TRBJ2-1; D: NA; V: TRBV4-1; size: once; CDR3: CASSQTLSGGRLEQFF; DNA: TGCGCCAGCAGCCAGACGCTGTCGGGGGGCCGCCTCGAGCAGTTCTTC
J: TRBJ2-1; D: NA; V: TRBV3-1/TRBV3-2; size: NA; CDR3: CASSQALMSSSYNEQFF; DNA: TGTGCCAGCAGCCAAGCCCTAATGTCTAGCTCCTACAATGAGCAGTTCTTC
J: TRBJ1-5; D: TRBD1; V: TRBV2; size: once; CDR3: CASAGTGVQPQHF; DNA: TGTGCCAGCGCCGGGACAGGGGTTCAGCCCCAGCATTTT
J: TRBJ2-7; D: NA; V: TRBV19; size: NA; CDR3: CASSIGRGSAYEQYF; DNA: TGTGCCAGTAGTATAGGGAGGGGATCCGCCTACGAGCAGTACTTC
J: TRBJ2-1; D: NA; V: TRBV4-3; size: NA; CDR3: CASSQVAVSYNEQFF; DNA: TGCGCCAGCAGCCAAGTAGCAGTCTCCTACAATGAGCAGTTCTTC
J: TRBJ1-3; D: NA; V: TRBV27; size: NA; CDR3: CASSPWTDGNTIYF; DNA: TGTGCCAGCAGTCCTTGGACTGACGGAAACACCATATATTTT
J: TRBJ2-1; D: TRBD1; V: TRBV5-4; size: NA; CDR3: CASSLEAQTGGLQQFF; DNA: TGTGCCAGCAGCCTTGAGGCCCAAACAGGGGGCCTCCAGCAGTTCTTC
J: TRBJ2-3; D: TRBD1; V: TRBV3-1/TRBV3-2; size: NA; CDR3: CASSKRQGSSGTQYF; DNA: TGTGCCAGCAGCAAGAGACAGGGGAGTTCGGGTACGCAGTATTTT
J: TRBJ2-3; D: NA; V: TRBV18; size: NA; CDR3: CASSKADGTSTDTQYF; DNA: TGTGCCAGCTCAAAAGCGGACGGTACTAGCACAGATACGCAGTATTTT
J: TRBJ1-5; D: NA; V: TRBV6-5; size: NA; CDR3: CASSFEGFNQPQHF; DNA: TGTGCCAGCAGTTTCGAGGGTTTCAATCAGCCCCAGCATTTT
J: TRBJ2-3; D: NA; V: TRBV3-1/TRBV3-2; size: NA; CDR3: CASSLELDTQYF; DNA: TGTGCCAGCAGTCTTGAGTTGGATACGCAGTATTTT
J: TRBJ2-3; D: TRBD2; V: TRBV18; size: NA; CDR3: CASSPQRAGGPDTQYF; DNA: TGTGCCAGCTCACCCCAGAGAGCGGGAGGCCCAGATACGCAGTATTTT
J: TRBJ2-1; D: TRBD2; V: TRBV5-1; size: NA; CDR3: CASSPGLATYNEQFF; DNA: TGCGCCAGCAGCCCGGGACTAGCCACCTACAATGAGCAGTTCTTC
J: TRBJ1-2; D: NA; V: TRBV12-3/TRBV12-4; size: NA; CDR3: CASSLAIDRGYTF; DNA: TGTGCCAGCAGTTTAGCGATAGACAGAGGCTACACCTTC
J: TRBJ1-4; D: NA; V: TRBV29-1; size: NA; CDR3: CSVDRGEKLFF; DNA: TGCAGCGTTGATCGCGGGGAAAAACTGTTTTTT